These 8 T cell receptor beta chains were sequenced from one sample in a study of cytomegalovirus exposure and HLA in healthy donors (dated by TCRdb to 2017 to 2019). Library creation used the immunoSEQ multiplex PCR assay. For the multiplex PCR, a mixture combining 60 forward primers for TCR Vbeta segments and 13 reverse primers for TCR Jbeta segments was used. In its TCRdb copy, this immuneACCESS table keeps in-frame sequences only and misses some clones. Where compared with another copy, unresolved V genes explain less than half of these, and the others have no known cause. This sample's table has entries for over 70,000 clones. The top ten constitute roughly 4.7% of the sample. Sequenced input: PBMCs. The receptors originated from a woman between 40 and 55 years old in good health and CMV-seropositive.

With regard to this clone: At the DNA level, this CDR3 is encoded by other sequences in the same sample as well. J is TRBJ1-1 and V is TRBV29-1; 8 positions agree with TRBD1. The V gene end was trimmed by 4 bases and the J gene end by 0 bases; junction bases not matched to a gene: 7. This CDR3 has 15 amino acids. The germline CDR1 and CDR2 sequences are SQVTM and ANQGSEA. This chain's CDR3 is CSVAPGQGMNTEAFF. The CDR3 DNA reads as TGCAGCGTTGCCCCTGGACAGGGCATGAACACTGAAGCTTTCTTT.

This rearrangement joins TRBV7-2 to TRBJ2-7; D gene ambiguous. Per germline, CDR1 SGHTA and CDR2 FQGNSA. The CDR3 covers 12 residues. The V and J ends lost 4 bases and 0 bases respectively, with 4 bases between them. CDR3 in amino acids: CASSWSSYEQYF. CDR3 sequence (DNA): TGTGCCAGCAGCTGGAGCTCCTACGAGCAGTACTTC.

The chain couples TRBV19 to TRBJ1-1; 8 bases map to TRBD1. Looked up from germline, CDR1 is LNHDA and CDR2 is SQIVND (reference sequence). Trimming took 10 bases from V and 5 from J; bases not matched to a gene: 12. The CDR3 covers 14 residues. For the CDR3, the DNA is TGTGCCACCCTCCGTCAGGGGGCGCGAACTGAAGCTTTCTTT. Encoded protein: CATLRQGARTEAFF.

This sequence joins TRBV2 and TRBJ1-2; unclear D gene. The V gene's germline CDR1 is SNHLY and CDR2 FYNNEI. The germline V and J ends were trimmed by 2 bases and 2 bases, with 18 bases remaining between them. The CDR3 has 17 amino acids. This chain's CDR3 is CASSEWALDGSNYGYTF. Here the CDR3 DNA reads TGTGCCAGCAGTGAATGGGCCCTCGACGGCTCGAACTATGGCTACACCTTC.

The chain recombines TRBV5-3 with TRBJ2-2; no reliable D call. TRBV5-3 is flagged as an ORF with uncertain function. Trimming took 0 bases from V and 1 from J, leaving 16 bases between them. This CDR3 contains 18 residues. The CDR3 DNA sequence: TGTGCCAGAAGCTTGGCCCAGCGAGAGCCCCGGAACACCGGGGAGCTGTTTTTT. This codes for CARSLAQREPRNTGELFF.

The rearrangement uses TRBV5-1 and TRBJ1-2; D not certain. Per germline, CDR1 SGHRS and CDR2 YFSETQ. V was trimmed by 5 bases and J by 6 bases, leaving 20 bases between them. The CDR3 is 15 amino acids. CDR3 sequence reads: CASRLTGLRNNGYTF. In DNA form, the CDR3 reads TGCGCCAGCAGACTAACGGGTCTTCGTAATAATGGCTACACCTTC.

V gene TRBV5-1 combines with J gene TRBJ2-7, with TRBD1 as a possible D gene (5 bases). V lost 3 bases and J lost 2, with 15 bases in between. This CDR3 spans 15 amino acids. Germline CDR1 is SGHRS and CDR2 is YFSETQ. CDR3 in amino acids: CASSSQGRTPYEQYF. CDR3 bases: TGCGCCAGCAGCTCCCAGGGCCGTACCCCCTACGAGCAGTACTTC.

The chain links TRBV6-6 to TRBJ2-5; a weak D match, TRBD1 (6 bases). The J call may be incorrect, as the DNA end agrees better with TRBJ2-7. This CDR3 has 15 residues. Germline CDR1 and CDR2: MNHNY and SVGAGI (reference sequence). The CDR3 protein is CASSYPGARSYEQYF. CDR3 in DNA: TGTGCCAGCAGTTACCCAGGGGCCCGGTCCTACGAGCAGTACTTC.